This T cell receptor (beta chain) was recorded in a study of CD8 T cells in Susac syndrome. Points from the study as a whole: It was acknowledged in the study that its TCR sequencing and HLA analysis involved a relatively small number of individuals.

CDR3 length: 15 residues. V was shortened by 6 bases and J by 5 bases, with 17 bases between the two germline ends. Per the germline V gene, CDR1 is SNHLY and CDR2 is FYNNEI. The authors sequenced TCR beta from blood CD8+ and CD4+ T cells. The CD8+ and CD4+ T cells were negatively isolated, with the TEMRA cells enriched by FACS. On this clonotype itself: Its target is not known.

Random hexamers served to reverse transcribe about 0.5 to 1 ug RNA. MiXCR was run by TCRdb on the immunoSEQ multiplex PCR reads, yielding one entry per CDR3 protein. The sample lists 150,000 to 200,000 distinct CDR3 sequences, approximately 93% occurring once. The TCR originated in a human donor with multiple sclerosis. V gene TRBV2 combines with J gene TRBJ2-1; either TRBD1 or TRBD2 may supply D (5 bases each). Sequenced material: CD4+ T cells from PBMCs. CDR3 nucleotide sequence: TGTGCCAGCAGCAGATACCGGGACCTAAACAATGAGCAGTTCTTC. Amino acids: CASSRYRDLNNEQFF.